A selection of T cell receptor beta chains follows, all from one sample in a study of blood T cells in healthy people across ages. TCRdb independently ran MiXCR on the 5' RACE reads; one entry per CDR3 protein. This table has hundreds of thousands of distinct CDR3 sequences, roughly 64% appearing once. Specimen: blood. Receptor source: a man aged 25-45 years in good health. Both conserved end residues are part of each CDR3. The D gene is left open where the match is weak. Only some rows state a clone size, as once, few, many or a class for expanded clones.

v_gene: TRBV5-1; j_gene: TRBJ1-1; d_gene: TRBD1; abundance: -; CDR3nt: TGCGCCAGCAGCCTAGAAGGACAGGGGGAGGGCACTGAAGCTTTCTTT; CDR3aa: CASSLEGQGEGTEAFF
v_gene: TRBV4-3; j_gene: TRBJ2-3; d_gene: -; abundance: few; CDR3nt: TGCGCCAGCAGCCATCGGGACACTAGCACAGATACGCAGTATTTT; CDR3aa: CASSHRDTSTDTQYF
v_gene: TRBV11-2; j_gene: TRBJ2-7; d_gene: -; abundance: -; CDR3nt: TGTGCCAGCAGCTTAGAAGGACGAAGGAACTACGAGCAGTACTTC; CDR3aa: CASSLEGRRNYEQYF
v_gene: TRBV7-3; j_gene: TRBJ2-1; d_gene: TRBD1; abundance: -; CDR3nt: TGCGCCAGCAGCTTAACCGCGGGTAGACAGGGAGACAACAATGAGCAGTTCTTC; CDR3aa: CASSLTAGRQGDNNEQFF
v_gene: TRBV6-2/TRBV6-3; j_gene: TRBJ2-5; d_gene: -; abundance: -; CDR3nt: TGTGCCAGCAGTGACTCAAGGACCGGTGGGACCCAGTACTTC; CDR3aa: CASSDSRTGGTQYF
v_gene: TRBV7-9; j_gene: TRBJ2-1; d_gene: -; abundance: -; CDR3nt: TGTGCCAGCAGCGATTCGGGACTCAGGCATGAGCAGTTCTTC; CDR3aa: CASSDSGLRHEQFF
v_gene: TRBV7-9; j_gene: TRBJ2-4; d_gene: TRBD1; abundance: -; CDR3nt: TGTGCCAGCAGCTTAGCTTCCGGGACAGTGATAAACATTCAGTACTTC; CDR3aa: CASSLASGTVINIQYF
v_gene: TRBV4-2; j_gene: TRBJ2-1; d_gene: TRBD1; abundance: -; CDR3nt: TGTGCCAGCAGCTCCCGACAGGGGGAATACAATGAGCAGTTCTTC; CDR3aa: CASSSRQGEYNEQFF
v_gene: TRBV11-1; j_gene: TRBJ1-2; d_gene: TRBD1; abundance: -; CDR3nt: TGTGCCAGCAATGTACGACAGGGTCCCATCTATGGCTACACCTTC; CDR3aa: CASNVRQGPIYGYTF
v_gene: TRBV7-2; j_gene: TRBJ2-7; d_gene: -; abundance: -; CDR3nt: TGTGCCAGCAGCGCACAGGCCGGGACCACCTACGAGCAGTACTTC; CDR3aa: CASSAQAGTTYEQYF
v_gene: TRBV5-6; j_gene: TRBJ2-5; d_gene: -; abundance: -; CDR3nt: TGTGCCAGCAGCTTCTTGACGGGATCAGAGACCCAGTACTTC; CDR3aa: CASSFLTGSETQYF
v_gene: TRBV2; j_gene: TRBJ2-1; d_gene: TRBD2; abundance: -; CDR3nt: TGTGCCAGCAGTATAGCGGGGGACAATGAGCAGTTCTTC; CDR3aa: CASSIAGDNEQFF
v_gene: TRBV6-5; j_gene: TRBJ2-5; d_gene: TRBD1; abundance: few; CDR3nt: TGTGCCAGCACCCGGGGACAGGGAAAAGAGACCCAGTACTTC; CDR3aa: CASTRGQGKETQYF
v_gene: TRBV7-2; j_gene: TRBJ1-1; d_gene: -; abundance: -; CDR3nt: TGTGCCAGCAACCAACAGATGAACACTGAAGCTTTCTTT; CDR3aa: CASNQQMNTEAFF
v_gene: TRBV18; j_gene: TRBJ2-5; d_gene: -; abundance: few; CDR3nt: TGTGCCAGCTCACCACCGGGGGGATACCAAGAGACCCAGTACTTC; CDR3aa: CASSPPGGYQETQYF
v_gene: TRBV29-1; j_gene: TRBJ1-2; d_gene: -; abundance: -; CDR3nt: TGCAGCGTTGGGAGAGACTATGGCTACACCTTC; CDR3aa: CSVGRDYGYTF
v_gene: TRBV5-6; j_gene: TRBJ2-1; d_gene: -; abundance: -; CDR3nt: TGTGCCAGCAGCCCGGGACCGGATGAGCAGTTCTTC; CDR3aa: CASSPGPDEQFF
v_gene: TRBV5-1; j_gene: TRBJ1-3; d_gene: -; abundance: -; CDR3nt: TGCGCCAGCAGCTTGGGCCTCTCTGGAAACACCATATATTTT; CDR3aa: CASSLGLSGNTIYF
v_gene: TRBV29-1; j_gene: TRBJ2-5; d_gene: TRBD1; abundance: -; CDR3nt: TGCAGCGGGAGACAGGGGAGTGAGACCCAGTACTTC; CDR3aa: CSGRQGSETQYF
v_gene: TRBV7-9; j_gene: TRBJ1-2; d_gene: -; abundance: once; CDR3nt: TGTGCCAGCAGCCGACCAGGGGATGGCTACACCTTC; CDR3aa: CASSRPGDGYTF
v_gene: TRBV4-3; j_gene: TRBJ2-7; d_gene: -; abundance: few; CDR3nt: TGCGCCAGCAGCCAAGTCGCAACGGGTCCGTACGAGCAGTACTTC; CDR3aa: CASSQVATGPYEQYF
v_gene: TRBV7-2; j_gene: TRBJ2-7; d_gene: -; abundance: -; CDR3nt: TGTGCCAGCAGCTCGGACAGTCTATCCTACGAGCAGTACTTC; CDR3aa: CASSSDSLSYEQYF
v_gene: TRBV7-2; j_gene: TRBJ1-5; d_gene: -; abundance: -; CDR3nt: TGTGCCAGAAGCTTTGGGTCGGTGAGCAATCAGCCCCAGCATTTT; CDR3aa: CARSFGSVSNQPQHF
v_gene: TRBV29-1; j_gene: TRBJ2-5; d_gene: -; abundance: -; CDR3nt: TGCGGCGCGAGTAGGGTGTACCAAGAGACCCAGTACTTC; CDR3aa: CGASRVYQETQYF
v_gene: TRBV3-1; j_gene: TRBJ2-1; d_gene: TRBD2; abundance: many; CDR3nt: TGTGCCAGCAGCAACTTTGGCGGGAGAACCCTCAATGAGCAGTTCTTC; CDR3aa: CASSNFGGRTLNEQFF
v_gene: TRBV3-1; j_gene: TRBJ2-1; d_gene: TRBD2; abundance: -; CDR3nt: TGTGCCAGCAGCCGAGCTAGCGGGCGTGGTGAGCAGTTCTTC; CDR3aa: CASSRASGRGEQFF
v_gene: TRBV7-4; j_gene: TRBJ2-3; d_gene: -; abundance: -; CDR3nt: TGTGCCAGCAGCTTAGAATTCCGGGGGGCCCTCACAGATACGCAGTATTTT; CDR3aa: CASSLEFRGALTDTQYF
v_gene: TRBV18; j_gene: TRBJ2-3; d_gene: TRBD1; abundance: -; CDR3nt: TGTGCCAGCTCACCCCGGACAGGGGTAGATACGCAGTATTTT; CDR3aa: CASSPRTGVDTQYF
v_gene: TRBV7-2; j_gene: TRBJ2-2; d_gene: -; abundance: few; CDR3nt: TGTGCCAGCAATCTAGCGTCGAACACCGGGGAGCTGTTTTTT; CDR3aa: CASNLASNTGELFF
v_gene: TRBV4-3; j_gene: TRBJ1-1; d_gene: -; abundance: -; CDR3nt: TGCGCCAGCAGCCACGGGGCCACTGAAGCTTTCTTT; CDR3aa: CASSHGATEAFF
v_gene: TRBV20-1; j_gene: TRBJ2-1; d_gene: -; abundance: -; CDR3nt: TGCAGTGCCCATTCCCGTAGGCTAACAGACAATGAGCAGTTCTTC; CDR3aa: CSAHSRRLTDNEQFF
v_gene: TRBV7-2; j_gene: TRBJ2-3; d_gene: -; abundance: -; CDR3nt: TGTGCCAGCAGCCAGAGTCCCACCTTGATGGGGGGTGCAGCAGATACGCAGTATTTT; CDR3aa: CASSQSPTLMGGAADTQYF
v_gene: TRBV7-9; j_gene: TRBJ1-2; d_gene: -; abundance: many; CDR3nt: TGTGCCAGCAGCTTAGACTATGGCTACACCTTC; CDR3aa: CASSLDYGYTF
v_gene: TRBV5-6; j_gene: TRBJ2-5; d_gene: -; abundance: -; CDR3nt: TGTGCCAGCAGCTTGTCCGGGTTGGGGATCCCCCAAGAGACCCAGTACTTC; CDR3aa: CASSLSGLGIPQETQYF
v_gene: TRBV20-1; j_gene: TRBJ1-2; d_gene: -; abundance: -; CDR3nt: TGCAGTGCTAGAGATGACAGGACCTATGGCTACACCTTC; CDR3aa: CSARDDRTYGYTF
v_gene: TRBV6-5; j_gene: TRBJ1-1; d_gene: TRBD1; abundance: -; CDR3nt: TGTGCCAGCAGTGAGGACAGGGGGCGGACTGAAGCTTTCTTT; CDR3aa: CASSEDRGRTEAFF
v_gene: TRBV18; j_gene: TRBJ2-1; d_gene: -; abundance: -; CDR3nt: TGTGCCAGCTCACCCGGGGCGGCTTCCCTCGCCTACAATGAGCAGTTCTTC; CDR3aa: CASSPGAASLAYNEQFF
v_gene: TRBV18; j_gene: TRBJ2-3; d_gene: -; abundance: few; CDR3nt: TGTGCCAGCTCACCCTCGCTCACACAAACAGATACGCAGTATTTT; CDR3aa: CASSPSLTQTDTQYF
v_gene: TRBV4-1; j_gene: TRBJ2-1; d_gene: -; abundance: -; CDR3nt: TGCGCCAGCAGCCAACCCTACAGGGAAAAGTGGAATGAGCAGTTCTTC; CDR3aa: CASSQPYREKWNEQFF
v_gene: TRBV29-1; j_gene: TRBJ1-1; d_gene: -; abundance: few; CDR3nt: TGCAGCGTTGAAGTATCTGAAGCTTTCTTT; CDR3aa: CSVEVSEAFF
v_gene: TRBV20-1; j_gene: TRBJ2-1; d_gene: -; abundance: -; CDR3nt: TGCAGTGCTAGAGATCAAAGGGTACGACCCTCTTACAATGAGCAGTTCTTC; CDR3aa: CSARDQRVRPSYNEQFF
v_gene: TRBV12-3/TRBV12-4; j_gene: TRBJ1-2; d_gene: -; abundance: -; CDR3nt: TGTGCCAGCAGTTTCCCGGGACGGCCTTCCACCTTC; CDR3aa: CASSFPGRPSTF
v_gene: TRBV5-1; j_gene: TRBJ2-1; d_gene: -; abundance: -; CDR3nt: TGCGCCAGCAGCTTGGTCCCCCCGAATGAGCAGTTCTTC; CDR3aa: CASSLVPPNEQFF
v_gene: TRBV28; j_gene: TRBJ2-3; d_gene: -; abundance: -; CDR3nt: TGTGCCACGCAGGAGGAGTCAGATACGCAGTATTTT; CDR3aa: CATQEESDTQYF
v_gene: TRBV20-1; j_gene: TRBJ2-1; d_gene: -; abundance: -; CDR3nt: TGCAGTGCGACTAGAGAAGGAGCTGAGCAGTTCTTC; CDR3aa: CSATREGAEQFF
v_gene: TRBV12-3/TRBV12-4; j_gene: TRBJ1-5; d_gene: -; abundance: -; CDR3nt: TGTGCCAGCAGCCCCATAGGGGGGTTTCAGCCCCAGCATTTT; CDR3aa: CASSPIGGFQPQHF
v_gene: TRBV3-1; j_gene: TRBJ2-7; d_gene: -; abundance: -; CDR3nt: TGTGCCAGCAGCCGCTACCCCTACGAGCAGTACTTC; CDR3aa: CASSRYPYEQYF
v_gene: TRBV10-3; j_gene: TRBJ1-2; d_gene: TRBD1; abundance: -; CDR3nt: TGTGCCATCAGTGGTTGGGGACAGGGCCACTATGGCTACACCTTC; CDR3aa: CAISGWGQGHYGYTF
v_gene: TRBV4-2; j_gene: TRBJ2-3; d_gene: -; abundance: -; CDR3nt: TGTGCCAGCAGCCCCACAGGGTTGGCAGATACGCAGTATTTT; CDR3aa: CASSPTGLADTQYF